This T cell receptor (beta chain) emerged from a study of CD8 T cell repertoires and HIV-1 epitope variants. Study overall: An approximately 10-day culture received IL-2, IL-7 and IL-15 on days 3 and 7.

The repertoire was sequenced with immunoSEQ multiplex PCR; TCRdb's copy has only in-frame clones and lacks some. This table has thousands of clones, about 64% appearing once. Concerning this clone itself: Its target is unknown.

The germline CDR1 and CDR2 sequences are MDHEN and SYDVKM. The V end was cut by 7 bases, the J end by 7 bases, with 13 bases between. The CDR3 is 13 amino acids. The sample was cultured CD8+ T cells derived from PBMCs. The chain employs TRBV28 and TRBJ1-4, with unresolved D. The TCR originated in a male donor with HIV. The CDR3 here is CASNGETPEKLFF. CDR3 DNA sequence: TGTGCCAGCAACGGGGAGACCCCTGAAAAACTGTTTTTT.